The TCR beta chain under discussion was sequenced for a study of shared clonotypes between healthy human individuals. Donors were healthy HIV-negative adults without recently reported acute infections or vaccinations. Partitioning of CD4+ cells yielded a CD45RA+ naive subset and a CD45RA-negative memory subset. Broader study findings: The authors expected sequencing depth to affect clonotype sharing among donors.

Method: immunoSEQ multiplex PCR; TCRdb's copy keeps in-frame clones and lacks some. The profile shows 850,000 to 1,200,000 clones, 65% to 75% of them singletons. The CDR3 consists of 15 residues. CDR1 MNHEY and CDR2 SMNVEV come from the germline V gene (reference sequence). V lost 6 bases and J lost 6; bases outside the gene matches: 13. With respect to this clone: What it binds is unknown.

The receptor's source is a man aged 18 to 30 in good health. The sequenced material came from memory CD4+ T cells sorted from blood. Stated subset: CD45RA-negative fraction. This chain links TRBV27 with TRBJ1-2, with 7 bases identical to TRBD1. The CDR3 sequence: CASSPNKQGRDGYTF. The CDR3 DNA follows: TGTGCCAGCAGCCCGAATAAACAGGGGAGGGATGGCTACACCTTC.